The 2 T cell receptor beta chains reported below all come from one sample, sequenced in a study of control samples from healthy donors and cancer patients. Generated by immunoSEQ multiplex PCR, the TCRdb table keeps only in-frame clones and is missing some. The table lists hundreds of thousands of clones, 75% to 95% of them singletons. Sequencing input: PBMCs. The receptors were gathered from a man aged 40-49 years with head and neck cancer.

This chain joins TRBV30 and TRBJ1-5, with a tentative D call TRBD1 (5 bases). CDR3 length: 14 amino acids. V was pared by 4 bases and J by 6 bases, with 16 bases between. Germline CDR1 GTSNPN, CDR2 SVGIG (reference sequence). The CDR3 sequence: CAWTGRGEGQPQHF. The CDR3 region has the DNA TGTGCCTGGACAGGTCGGGGGGAGGGTCAGCCCCAGCATTTT.

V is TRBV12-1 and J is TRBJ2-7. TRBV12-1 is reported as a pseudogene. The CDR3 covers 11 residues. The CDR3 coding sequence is TGTGCCAGCAGCTCCTCCTACGAGCAGTACTTC. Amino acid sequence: CASSSSYEQYF.